Listed below are T cell receptor beta chains from one sample, sequenced in a study of T cell responses to AZD1222 COVID-19 vaccine. Only in-frame clones appear in the TCRdb table, and some are missing; sequencing was by immunoSEQ multiplex PCR. In the table there are 110,000 to 150,000 clones, 80% to 95% of which are singletons. The sample was peripheral blood, taken on day 0 of AZD1222 vaccination. These receptors all stem from an adult in good health. Both conserved end residues are part of each CDR3. Fields, in order: D gene, V gene, CDR3 length, J gene, clone size, CDR3 DNA, CDR3 protein. The D gene is left open where the match is weak. Clone size appears in some rows only: once, few, many, or a class for an expanded clone.

>.|TRBV25-1|13|TRBJ2-7|.
TGTGCCAGCAGTGAGGGTGGATCCTACGAGCAGTACTTC
CASSEGGSYEQYF
>.|TRBV10-2|11|TRBJ1-2|.
TGCGCCAGCATAACAGCTGGAGGCTACACCTTC
CASITAGGYTF
>.|TRBV2|14|TRBJ2-5|.
TGTGCCAGCAGTGAAATCCGGGGGATGGAGACCCAGTACTTC
CASSEIRGMETQYF
>.|TRBV30|13|TRBJ1-1|.
TGTGCCTGGCAAAGGGTCTTTAACACTGAAGCTTTCTTT
CAWQRVFNTEAFF
>TRBD1|TRBV28|13|TRBJ2-7|.
TGTGCCAGCAGTTTAACAGGGGATCCCGAGCAGTACTTC
CASSLTGDPEQYF
>TRBD2|TRBV30|15|TRBJ2-7|.
TGTGCCTGGAGTAGTGGGCTAGCGGTTTTCTACGAGCAGTACTTC
CAWSSGLAVFYEQYF
>TRBD2|TRBV5-1|16|TRBJ2-7|.
TGCGCCAGCAGCTTGGTCCAGACTAGCGGGAGAGGAGAGCAGTACTTC
CASSLVQTSGRGEQYF
>.|TRBV4-2|14|TRBJ2-1|once
TGTGCCAGCAGCCAAGGGGGACCCCGGACAGAGCAGTTCTTC
CASSQGGPRTEQFF
>.|TRBV7-3|13|TRBJ2-3|.
TGTGCCAGCAGCCCAGCAGGTCTCGATACGCAGTATTTT
CASSPAGLDTQYF
>.|TRBV9|18|TRBJ1-3|.
TGTGCCAGCAGCGTAACCTGGGGATCAGATTTCTCTGGAAACACCATATATTTT
CASSVTWGSDFSGNTIYF
>.|TRBV6-1|16|TRBJ2-1|once
TGTGCCAGCAGTGGACGGACCCGCAGCTCCTACAATGAGCAGTTCTTC
CASSGRTRSSYNEQFF
>TRBD1|TRBV5-1|14|TRBJ2-1|.
TGCGCCAGCAGCTTGGGACAGGGTGTGAATGAGCAGTTCTTC
CASSLGQGVNEQFF
>.|TRBV2|18|TRBJ1-3|.
TGTGCCAGCACCCGAAAGGGTTGGGTTGGGGGCTCCGGAAACACCATATATTTT
CASTRKGWVGGSGNTIYF
>TRBD1|TRBV28|16|TRBJ2-5|.
TGTGCCAGCAGTATCTCCCGACAGGGGCTAACAGAGACCCAGTACTTC
CASSISRQGLTETQYF
>.|TRBV7-8|14|TRBJ2-7|.
TGTGCCAGCAGGGATGACGGGGGCTCCTACGAGCAGTACTTC
CASRDDGGSYEQYF
>.|TRBV6-5|14|TRBJ1-6|few
TGTGCCAGCAGCCGGGACGGGCAGGGATCACCCCTCCACTTT
CASSRDGQGSPLHF
>TRBD2|TRBV28|15|TRBJ2-2|once
TGTGCCAGCAGTTTAGCTAGCGGGAGGACCGGGGAGCTGTTTTTT
CASSLASGRTGELFF
>.|TRBV27|13|TRBJ1-5|few
TGTGCCAGCAGTTCTTCCGGGGTACAGCCCCAGCATTTT
CASSSSGVQPQHF
>.|TRBV9|15|TRBJ2-7|.
TGTGCCAGCAGCGCCCATGGACTGAGCCACTACGAGCAGTACTTC
CASSAHGLSHYEQYF
>.|TRBV5-1|15|TRBJ2-2|.
TGCGCCAGCAGCTTCTCGCGGGGTACCACCGGGGAGCTGTTTTTT
CASSFSRGTTGELFF
>.|TRBV7-2|14|TRBJ1-5|.
TGTGCCAGCAGCTTTTACAGTCGCAATCAGCCCCAGCATTTT
CASSFYSRNQPQHF
>.|TRBV5-1|14|TRBJ1-2|.
TGCGCCAGCAGCCTCAACAGGTATGGCTATGGCTACACCTTC
CASSLNRYGYGYTF
>TRBD1|TRBV4-1|13|TRBJ1-1|once
TGCGCCAGCAGCCCTTGGACAGGGATTGAAGCTTTCTTT
CASSPWTGIEAFF
>TRBD1|TRBV18|14|TRBJ2-7|.
TGTGCCAGCTGGACCGGGACAGGGCCTCGGGAGCAGTACTTC
CASWTGTGPREQYF
>.|TRBV6-1|16|TRBJ1-6|.
TGTGCCAGCAGTGAAGTACCGGGGAGCTATAATTCACCCCTCCACTTT
CASSEVPGSYNSPLHF
>.|TRBV5-1|15|TRBJ1-3|.
TGCGCCAGCAGCTTGGACACCGACTCTGGAAACACCATATATTTT
CASSLDTDSGNTIYF
>TRBD2|TRBV11-2|16|TRBJ2-1|once
TGTGCCAGCAGCTATAGCGGGAGGGCCTCCTACGATGAGCAGTTCTTC
CASSYSGRASYDEQFF
>.|TRBV19|17|TRBJ1-2|.
TGTGCCAGTAGTATTCGGACAGTCATACGGTTAGGCTATGGCTACACCTTC
CASSIRTVIRLGYGYTF
>.|TRBV29-1|11|TRBJ1-4|.
TGCAGCGCTAGGTCTAATGAAAAACTGTTTTTT
CSARSNEKLFF
>.|TRBV28|11|TRBJ1-2|.
TGTGCCAGCAGGTACCTTAGGGGCTACACCTTC
CASRYLRGYTF
>.|TRBV5-6|13|TRBJ2-1|.
TGTGCCAGCAGCTTGGACCCCGCCAATGAGCAGTTCTTC
CASSLDPANEQFF
>.|TRBV9|15|TRBJ1-6|.
TGTGCCAGCAGTGCTCAAGGGTCCTATAATTCACCCCTCCACTTT
CASSAQGSYNSPLHF
>TRBD1|TRBV15|14|TRBJ2-7|.
TGTGCCACCAGCGCTGGACAGGCAGCCTACGAGCAGTACTTC
CATSAGQAAYEQYF